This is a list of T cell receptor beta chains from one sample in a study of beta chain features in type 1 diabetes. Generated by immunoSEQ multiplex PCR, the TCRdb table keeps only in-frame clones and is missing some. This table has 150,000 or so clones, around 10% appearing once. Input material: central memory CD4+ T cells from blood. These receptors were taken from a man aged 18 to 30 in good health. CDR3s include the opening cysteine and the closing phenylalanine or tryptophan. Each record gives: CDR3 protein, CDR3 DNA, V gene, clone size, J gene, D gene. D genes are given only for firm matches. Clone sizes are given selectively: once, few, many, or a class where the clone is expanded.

CASSQDVWVAGTYNEQFF TGCGCCAGCAGCCAAGATGTCTGGGTAGCGGGGACCTACAATGAGCAGTTCTTC TRBV4-3 . TRBJ2-1 TRBD2
CASSLVQGAYTIYF TGTGCCAGCAGTTTGGTTCAGGGGGCATACACCATATATTTT TRBV28 few TRBJ1-3 TRBD1
CASSFAGFEQFF TGTGCCAGCAGCTTTGCCGGGTTTGAGCAGTTCTTC TRBV11-2 few TRBJ2-1 .
CATSREGDLGNQPQHF TGTGCCACCAGCAGAGAAGGGGACTTAGGCAATCAGCCCCAGCATTTT TRBV15 . TRBJ1-5 .
CASSFTGSTEAFF TGTGCCAGCAGCTTTACAGGGAGCACTGAAGCTTTCTTT TRBV11-2 . TRBJ1-1 .
CASSLWAGRNEQFF TGCGCCAGCAGCTTGTGGGCCGGGAGGAATGAGCAGTTCTTC TRBV5-1 many TRBJ2-1 TRBD2
CASSLRVADTQYF TGTGCCAGCAGCTTACGTGTGGCAGATACGCAGTATTTT TRBV7-2 . TRBJ2-3 .
CSVVAPDRAETQYF TGCAGCGTTGTTGCTCCCGACAGAGCGGAGACCCAGTACTTC TRBV29-1 . TRBJ2-5 .
CASSQGGSDTQYF TGCGCCAGCAGCCAAGGGGGATCAGATACGCAGTATTTT TRBV4-3 . TRBJ2-3 .
CASSQAGGDSPLHF TGTGCCAGCAGCCAAGCTGGGGGGGATTCACCCCTCCACTTT TRBV4-2 . TRBJ1-6 .
CAGQQGDQPQHF TGTGCCGGACAACAGGGGGATCAGCCCCAGCATTTT TRBV30 few TRBJ1-5 TRBD1
CASSQGDRDPRADTQYF TGTGCCAGCAGCCAAGGGGATCGGGACCCACGGGCAGATACGCAGTATTTT TRBV14 few TRBJ2-3 .
CASTRKNEKLFF TGTGCCAGCACAAGAAAGAATGAAAAACTGTTTTTT TRBV6-6 many TRBJ1-4 .
CASSRVMGQGDGSEKLFF TGCGCCAGCAGCCGTGTCATGGGACAGGGGGATGGTAGTGAAAAACTGTTTTTT TRBV4-3 once TRBJ1-4 TRBD1
CASSEGLRTAGNTQYF TGTGCCAGCAGTGAAGGACTACGGACAGCCGGAAATACGCAGTATTTT TRBV9 few TRBJ2-3 .
CASSLLPQGGTSRGRNEQFF TGCGCCAGCAGCCTACTTCCCCAGGGGGGGACTAGCCGGGGAAGAAATGAGCAGTTCTTC TRBV4-3 many TRBJ2-1 TRBD2
CASMDQVNTEAFF TGTGCCAGCATGGATCAGGTGAACACTGAAGCTTTCTTT TRBV5-4 . TRBJ1-1 .
CSALGTGAYGYTF TGCAGCGCCTTGGGGACAGGGGCCTATGGCTACACCTTC TRBV29-1 . TRBJ1-2 TRBD1
CASSVTGRLTDTQYF TGTGCCAGCAGCGTAACGGGACGCCTCACAGATACGCAGTATTTT TRBV9 many TRBJ2-3 .
CASSVGRIETQYF TGTGCCAGCAGCGTAGGGAGGATAGAGACCCAGTACTTC TRBV9 . TRBJ2-5 .
CASKPGPTDTQYF TGTGCCAGCAAGCCGGGACCCACAGATACGCAGTATTTT TRBV28 . TRBJ2-3 .
CASSSLAGAGYTF TGTGCCAGCAGTTCCCTGGCAGGGGCTGGCTACACCTTC TRBV27 few TRBJ1-2 .
CASSRQAGGEKLFF TGTGCCAGCAGTCGACAGGCCGGCGGGGAAAAACTGTTTTTT TRBV7-9 . TRBJ1-4 .
CASKRGTSAHNEQFF TGTGCCAGCAAAAGGGGGACTAGCGCCCACAATGAGCAGTTCTTC TRBV25-1 once TRBJ2-1 TRBD2
CAISEGGGAKNIQYF TGTGCCATCAGTGAGGGGGGAGGAGCCAAAAACATTCAGTACTTC TRBV10-3 . TRBJ2-4 .
CASSGKANGEQYF TGTGCCAGCAGCGGGAAGGCGAACGGCGAGCAGTACTTC TRBV7-3 few TRBJ2-7 .
CASSRELAGSPYEQFF TGCGCCAGCAGCCGAGAACTAGCGGGATCGCCCTATGAGCAGTTCTTC TRBV4-1 few TRBJ2-1 TRBD2
CASSQGGGQETQYF TGTGCCAGCAGCCAAGGTGGGGGGCAAGAGACCCAGTACTTC TRBV7-2 . TRBJ2-5 .
CAISRGSGTEAFF TGTGCCATCAGCAGGGGTTCGGGCACTGAAGCTTTCTTT TRBV10-3 . TRBJ1-1 .
CASSLEVSGGWYEQYF TGTGCCAGCAGCTTAGAAGTTAGCGGGGGGTGGTACGAGCAGTACTTC TRBV7-6 . TRBJ2-7 TRBD2
CASSFTQGGNIQYF TGTGCCAGCAGTTTTACTCAGGGTGGGAACATTCAGTACTTC TRBV28 . TRBJ2-4 .
CASSPDMNTEAFF TGTGCCAGCTCACCGGATATGAACACTGAAGCTTTCTTT TRBV18 few TRBJ1-1 .
CASSLVGAAYSANYEQYF TGTGCCAGCAGCTTAGTAGGGGCAGCATACTCTGCGAACTACGAGCAGTACTTC TRBV7-2 few TRBJ2-7 .
CAIREYQETQYF TGTGCCATCCGAGAGTACCAAGAGACCCAGTACTTC TRBV10-3 . TRBJ2-5 .
CASSYSWGANVLTF TGTGCCAGCAGTTACTCCTGGGGGGCCAACGTCCTGACTTTC TRBV6-5 few TRBJ2-6 .
CASSLEGVSSYEQYF TGTGCCAGCTCTTTGGAAGGAGTTAGCTCCTACGAGCAGTACTTC TRBV18 few TRBJ2-7 .
CASSVSTNYGYTF TGTGCCAGCAGCGTATCAACTAACTATGGCTACACCTTC TRBV9 . TRBJ1-2 .
CASIMQGGARSYEQYF TGTGCCAGCATTATGCAGGGGGGGGCCCGATCCTACGAGCAGTACTTC TRBV28 . TRBJ2-7 .
CASSKDSAGSPLHF TGTGCCAGCAGCAAGGACTCTGCGGGTTCACCCCTCCACTTT TRBV7-9 few TRBJ1-6 .
CASSPQAGTGELFF TGTGCCAGCAGCCCCCAGGCGGGCACCGGGGAGCTGTTTTTT TRBV9 . TRBJ2-2 .